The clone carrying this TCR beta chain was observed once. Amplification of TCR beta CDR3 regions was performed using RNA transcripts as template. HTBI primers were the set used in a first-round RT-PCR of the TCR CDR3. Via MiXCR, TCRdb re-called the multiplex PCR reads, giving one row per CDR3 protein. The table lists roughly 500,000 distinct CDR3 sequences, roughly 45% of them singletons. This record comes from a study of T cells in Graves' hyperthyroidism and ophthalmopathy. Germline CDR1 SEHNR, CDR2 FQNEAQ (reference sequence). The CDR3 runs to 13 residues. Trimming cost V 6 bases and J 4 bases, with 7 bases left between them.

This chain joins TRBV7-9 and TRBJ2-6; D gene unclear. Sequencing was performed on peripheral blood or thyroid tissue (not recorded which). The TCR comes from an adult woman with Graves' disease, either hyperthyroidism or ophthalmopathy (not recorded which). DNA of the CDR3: TGTGCCAGCAGGCAGATAGGGGCCAACGTCCTGACTTTC. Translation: CASRQIGANVLTF.